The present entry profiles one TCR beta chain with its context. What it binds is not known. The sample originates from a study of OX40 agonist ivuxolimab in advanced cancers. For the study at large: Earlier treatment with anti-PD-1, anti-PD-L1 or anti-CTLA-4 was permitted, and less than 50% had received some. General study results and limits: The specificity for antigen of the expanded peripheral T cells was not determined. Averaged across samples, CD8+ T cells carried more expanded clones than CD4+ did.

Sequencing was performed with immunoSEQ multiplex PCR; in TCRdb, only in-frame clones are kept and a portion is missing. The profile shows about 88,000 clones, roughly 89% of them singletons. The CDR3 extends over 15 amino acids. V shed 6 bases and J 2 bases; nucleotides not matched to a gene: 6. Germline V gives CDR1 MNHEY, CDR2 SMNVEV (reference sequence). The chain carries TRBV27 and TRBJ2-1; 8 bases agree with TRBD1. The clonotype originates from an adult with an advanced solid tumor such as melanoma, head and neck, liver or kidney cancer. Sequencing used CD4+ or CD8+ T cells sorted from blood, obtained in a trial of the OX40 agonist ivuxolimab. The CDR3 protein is CASRRQGAPYNEQFF. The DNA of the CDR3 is TGTGCCAGCAGAAGGCAGGGGGCACCCTACAATGAGCAGTTCTTC.